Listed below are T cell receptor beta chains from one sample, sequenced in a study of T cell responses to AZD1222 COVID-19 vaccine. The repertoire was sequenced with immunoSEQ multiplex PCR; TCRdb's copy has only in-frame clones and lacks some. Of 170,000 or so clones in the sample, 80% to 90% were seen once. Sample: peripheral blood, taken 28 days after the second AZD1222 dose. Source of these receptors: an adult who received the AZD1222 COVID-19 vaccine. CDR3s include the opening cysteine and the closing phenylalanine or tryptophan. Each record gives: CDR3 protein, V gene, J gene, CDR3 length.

CDR3 protein: CSGTTGTGELFF; V gene: TRBV29-1; J gene: TRBJ2-2; CDR3 length: 12
CDR3 protein: CASEQGVSQPQHF; V gene: TRBV28; J gene: TRBJ1-5; CDR3 length: 13
CDR3 protein: CSVERDRGETQYF; V gene: TRBV29-1; J gene: TRBJ2-5; CDR3 length: 13
CDR3 protein: CASSLYEQYF; V gene: TRBV28; J gene: TRBJ2-7; CDR3 length: 10
CDR3 protein: CASSTDRAGEQFF; V gene: TRBV19; J gene: TRBJ2-1; CDR3 length: 13
CDR3 protein: CASSLAARGYGEQYF; V gene: TRBV7-9; J gene: TRBJ2-7; CDR3 length: 15
CDR3 protein: CASSQARTENSPLHF; V gene: TRBV4-3; J gene: TRBJ1-6; CDR3 length: 15
CDR3 protein: CASNKGNQPQHF; V gene: TRBV19; J gene: TRBJ1-5; CDR3 length: 12
CDR3 protein: CASRPGQENYGYTF; V gene: TRBV5-1; J gene: TRBJ1-2; CDR3 length: 14
CDR3 protein: CATSRGGAGTNEKLFF; V gene: TRBV15; J gene: TRBJ1-4; CDR3 length: 16
CDR3 protein: CASSLAATNGETQYF; V gene: TRBV7-7; J gene: TRBJ2-5; CDR3 length: 15
CDR3 protein: CASSVQGYGANVLTF; V gene: TRBV25-1; J gene: TRBJ2-6; CDR3 length: 15
CDR3 protein: CASSRAGSRDTEAFF; V gene: TRBV4-3; J gene: TRBJ1-1; CDR3 length: 15
CDR3 protein: CASSYRTSGAYEQYF; V gene: TRBV5-1; J gene: TRBJ2-7; CDR3 length: 15
CDR3 protein: CASSPDSYGYTF; V gene: TRBV11-3; J gene: TRBJ1-2; CDR3 length: 12
CDR3 protein: CASSLEPNTEAFF; V gene: TRBV5-5; J gene: TRBJ1-1; CDR3 length: 13
CDR3 protein: CASSPTSGGAVQTQYF; V gene: TRBV5-1; J gene: TRBJ2-5; CDR3 length: 16
CDR3 protein: CASSVGGGVEGQYF; V gene: TRBV9; J gene: TRBJ2-7; CDR3 length: 14
CDR3 protein: CASSLRQGWKTQYF; V gene: TRBV7-6; J gene: TRBJ2-5; CDR3 length: 14
CDR3 protein: CASSSDRGETQYF; V gene: TRBV5-4; J gene: TRBJ2-5; CDR3 length: 13
CDR3 protein: CASSLGTGRTDTQYF; V gene: TRBV28; J gene: TRBJ2-3; CDR3 length: 15
CDR3 protein: CASMIGGLTPLHF; V gene: TRBV10-2; J gene: TRBJ1-6; CDR3 length: 13
CDR3 protein: CASSHGTIPNYGYTF; V gene: TRBV19; J gene: TRBJ1-2; CDR3 length: 15
CDR3 protein: CASSDGIRPNTEAFF; V gene: TRBV11-2; J gene: TRBJ1-1; CDR3 length: 15
CDR3 protein: CASSQAVAGAMGEQYF; V gene: TRBV4-2; J gene: TRBJ2-7; CDR3 length: 16
CDR3 protein: CASSRDHGLDSYEQYF; V gene: TRBV4-3; J gene: TRBJ2-7; CDR3 length: 16
CDR3 protein: CASSPSSGGDTGELFF; V gene: TRBV4-3; J gene: TRBJ2-2; CDR3 length: 16
CDR3 protein: CSVKDSIAKNIQYF; V gene: TRBV29-1; J gene: TRBJ2-4; CDR3 length: 14
CDR3 protein: CASSFVWGYQETQYF; V gene: TRBV5-6; J gene: TRBJ2-5; CDR3 length: 15
CDR3 protein: CASSLQGEDGYGYTF; V gene: TRBV4-2; J gene: TRBJ1-2; CDR3 length: 15
CDR3 protein: CASSFAGQVGEKLFF; V gene: TRBV5-1; J gene: TRBJ1-4; CDR3 length: 15
CDR3 protein: CASSLASSGGYEQFF; V gene: TRBV5-1; J gene: TRBJ2-1; CDR3 length: 15
CDR3 protein: CASSLATGEAFF; V gene: TRBV12-3/TRBV12-4; J gene: TRBJ1-1; CDR3 length: 12
CDR3 protein: CATRGAGNTIYF; V gene: TRBV11-2; J gene: TRBJ1-3; CDR3 length: 12
CDR3 protein: CASSSRGETQYF; V gene: TRBV7-8; J gene: TRBJ2-5; CDR3 length: 12
CDR3 protein: CASRTGPYEQYF; V gene: TRBV10-2; J gene: TRBJ2-7; CDR3 length: 12
CDR3 protein: CASSLRSQGRYNEQFF; V gene: TRBV28; J gene: TRBJ2-1; CDR3 length: 16
CDR3 protein: CSAGQGGEQYF; V gene: TRBV20-1; J gene: TRBJ2-7; CDR3 length: 11